This entry features one T cell receptor beta chain sequence. The antigen is not known. The data were taken from a study of cytomegalovirus exposure and HLA in healthy donors. Across the study: It was reported in a later analysis that the same platform had been used for the 120 or so validation repertoires as for the approximately 730 first-cohort repertoires.

Whole-study results and caveats: Rare TCR sequences predominated, though certain public TCRs were found in many donors. In vitro experiments confirmed that a few CMV-associated chains were specific for CMV antigens.

Germline V CDR1 and CDR2: SGHTA, FQGTGA. J was trimmed by 7 bases and V by 3 bases; bases with no gene match: 7. The CDR3 covers 15 residues. Measured with immunoSEQ multiplex PCR; TCRdb has only the in-frame clones, and not every one. The sample lists about 100,000 clones; under 85% were seen once. The J gene is TRBJ2-1, the V gene TRBV7-3, with TRBD2 identical over 9 bases. The sequenced material came from PBMCs. This TCR derives from a woman between 18 and 29 years old in good health and CMV-seronegative. CDR3 coding DNA: TGTGCCAGCAGCTTTAGAGCGGGGGGCAGTAATGAGCAGTTCTTC. This encodes CASSFRAGGSNEQFF.